The 10 T cell receptor beta chains presented below share a single source sample, sequenced in a study of blood T cell repertoires in COVID-19. Clones were read by immunoSEQ multiplex PCR, and TCRdb kept only the in-frame ones, dropping some. The table lists 300,000 to 400,000 clones, 85% of them singletons, with under 2% in the top ten. The material sequenced was PBMCs or T cells enriched from blood (not recorded which). The receptors here all came from a young woman who had been exposed to COVID-19.

The chain uses TRBV5-1 and TRBJ2-3; 9 positions agree with TRBD2. Germline V gives CDR1 SGHRS, CDR2 YFSETQ. The V and J ends lost 1 base and 0 bases, in that order; junction bases with no gene match: 3. The CDR3 consists of 16 residues. The CDR3 DNA reads as TGCGCCAGCAGCTTGACGGGACTAGCTAGCACAGATACGCAGTATTTT. Translated, it gives CASSLTGLASTDTQYF. The complete variable domain, with remaining parts taken from reference TRBV5-1 and TRBJ2-3, reads KAGVTQTPRYLIKTRGQQVTLSCSPISGHRSVSWYQQTPGQGLQFLFEYFSETQRNKGNFPGRFSGRQFSNSRSEMNVSTLELGDSALYLCASSLTGLASTDTQYFGPGTRLTVL.

This clone was seen a handful of times. The same CDR3 can be traced to other DNA sequences in this sample. This CDR3 is CASSLGGDTEAFF. CDR3 nucleotide sequence: TGTGCCAGCAGCTTAGGCGGGGACACTGAAGCTTTCTTT. J is TRBJ1-1 and V is TRBV7-9; no definite D call. This CDR3 region has 13 residues. Trimming cost V 1 base and J 3 bases, with 6 bases left between them. Germline V gives CDR1 SEHNR, CDR2 FQNEAQ (reference sequence).

The J gene is TRBJ1-3, the V gene TRBV2; 7 nucleotides agree with TRBD1. Germline trimming cut 6 bases from V and 4 bases from J; bases unmatched to any gene: 6. Germline values: CDR1 SNHLY, CDR2 FYNNEI. The CDR3 loop spans 14 amino acids. CDR3 in DNA: TGTGCCAGCAGGGGGACAGTGGCAGGAAACACCATATATTTT. It yields the protein CASRGTVAGNTIYF.

The V and J genes are TRBV28 and TRBJ1-5; 9 bases fit TRBD1. The V and J ends lost 5 bases and 3 bases, in that order; junction bases with no gene match: 8. The CDR3 consists of 16 residues. Germline values: CDR1 MDHEN, CDR2 SYDVKM. The CDR3 bases are TGTGCCAGCAGTGCAACAGGGGGCCCCTTCAATCAGCCCCAGCATTTT. Amino acid sequence: CASSATGGPFNQPQHF.

The chain joins TRBV28 to TRBJ2-7; unclear D gene. This CDR3 spans 14 amino acids. Germline V gives CDR1 MDHEN, CDR2 SYDVKM. Between the trimmed V and J ends, which lost 3 bases and 3 bases, there was a span of 12 bases. The CDR3 DNA reads as TGTGCCAGCAGTTTCGGCATGGGCTACTACGAGCAGTACTTC. Translated: CASSFGMGYYEQYF.

CDR3: CASSDGGASYNEQFF. The CDR3 DNA sequence: TGTGCCAGCAGTGACGGGGGGGCCTCATACAATGAGCAGTTCTTC. This chain links TRBV6-4 with TRBJ2-1, with a possible D match to TRBD2 (7 bases). V shed 2 bases and J shed 4 bases, with 12 bases lying between them. Looked up from germline, CDR1 is MRHNA and CDR2 is SNTAGT. CDR3 length: 15 residues.

The rearrangement links TRBV28 to TRBJ1-2, with a tentative D call TRBD1 (6 bases). Germline values: CDR1 MDHEN, CDR2 SYDVKM. Trimming cost V 6 bases and J 1 base, with 18 bases left between them. The CDR3 consists of 16 residues. CDR3: CASSLDSRSLNYGYTF. DNA for the CDR3: TGTGCCAGCAGCCTGGACAGCAGGTCCCTTAACTATGGCTACACCTTC.

V gene TRBV6-1 combines with J gene TRBJ2-1; the D is unclear. This CDR3 spans 15 amino acids. From germline, CDR1 is MNHNS and CDR2 SASEGT. The V end lost 1 base, the J end lost 0 bases, and 7 bases lay between the germline ends. CDR3 sequence reads: CASSEVASSYNEQFF. CDR3 DNA sequence: TGTGCCAGCAGTGAAGTGGCCAGCTCCTACAATGAGCAGTTCTTC.

The chain joins TRBV4-1 to TRBJ2-5; D is unclear. The CDR3 length is 17 residues. V shed 1 base and J shed 1 base, with 16 bases lying between them. Germline V gene sequence: CDR1 MGHRA, CDR2 YSYEKL. This chain's CDR3 is CASSQGALVSSQETQYF. CDR3 DNA sequence: TGCGCCAGCAGCCAAGGGGCTCTCGTTAGTAGCCAAGAGACCCAGTACTTC.

The rearrangement links TRBV28 to TRBJ2-1, with TRBD2 identical over 7 bases. The trim removed 6 bases at V and 10 bases at J, leaving 3 bases unmatched. This CDR3 has 11 residues. Germline-derived CDR1 and CDR2 are MDHEN and SYDVKM. The CDR3 here is CASSFSGEQFF. CDR3 sequence (DNA): TGTGCCAGCAGCTTTAGCGGGGAGCAGTTCTTC.